The 10 T cell receptor beta chains listed next were all sequenced from one sample in a study of shared clonotypes between healthy human individuals. TCRdb's table, derived via immunoSEQ multiplex PCR, lists solely in-frame clones and lacks some. The sample carries some 580,000 clones, nearly 98% recorded once. Naive CD8 cells, CD45RO-negative and positively selected for CCR7, excluded terminally differentiated effector memory CD45RA+ cells. The source material was naive CD8+ T cells sorted from blood. Receptors were obtained from a man in his thirties or forties in good health.

The chain combines TRBV5-1 with TRBJ2-7; TRBD2 is a possible D gene (5 bases). V dropped 4 bases and J dropped 7 bases, with 24 bases sitting between them. CDR1 SGHRS and CDR2 YFSETQ come from the germline V gene. The length of the CDR3 is 16 residues. The CDR3: CASSVGRGVEAREQYF. CDR3 coding DNA: TGCGCCAGCAGCGTAGGGCGAGGAGTGGAGGCTAGGGAGCAGTACTTC.

This chain uses TRBV28 with TRBJ2-5; weak D call: TRBD2 (6 bases). The germline CDR1 and CDR2 sequences are MDHEN and SYDVKM. Between the trimmed V and J ends, which lost 4 bases and 4 bases, there was a span of 10 bases. The CDR3 contains 13 residues. Written as DNA, the CDR3 is TGTGCCAGCAGTTCTCTAGCGACAGAGACCCAGTACTTC. Translation gives CASSSLATETQYF.

The chain uses TRBV4-1 and TRBJ1-1; TRBD1 matches at 7 bases. CDR1 and CDR2 from the germline V gene are MGHRA and YSYEKL. V was clipped by 4 bases and J by 4 bases; unmatched bases: 12. The CDR3 runs to 16 residues. Here the CDR3 DNA reads TGCGCCAGCAGCCTTCTTTCAGGACAGGTGGGCACTGAAGCTTTCTTT. Residues: CASSLLSGQVGTEAFF.

The chain uses TRBV13 and TRBJ2-3; 11 bases line up with TRBD2. V dropped 3 bases and J dropped 6; count of bases not matched to a gene: 8. CDR1 PRHDT and CDR2 FYEKMQ come from the germline V gene (reference sequence). This CDR3 comprises 16 residues. The CDR3 region is CASSFRLAGNRDTQYF. CDR3 DNA sequence: TGTGCCAGCAGCTTTCGACTAGCGGGAAATAGGGATACGCAGTATTTT.

The J gene is TRBJ2-1, the V gene TRBV4-1; the D is unclear. Trimming took 6 bases from V and 0 from J, leaving 15 bases between them. CDR1 is MGHRA and CDR2 is YSYEKL in the germline V gene. This CDR3 region has 16 residues. This CDR3 reads CASRPVPSSSYNEQFF. As DNA, the CDR3 is TGCGCCAGCAGACCCGTTCCGTCAAGCTCCTACAATGAGCAGTTCTTC.

The chain uses TRBV11-1 and TRBJ1-2, with D perhaps TRBD1 (6 bases). V was trimmed by 5 bases and J by 4 bases, leaving 11 bases between them. CDR3 length: 13 residues. Germline CDR1 is SGHAT and CDR2 is FQDESV (reference sequence). The CDR3 region has the DNA TGTGCCAGCAGCGACGGACAGTCCTATGGCTACACCTTC. Translation: CASSDGQSYGYTF.

The chain combines TRBV6-1 with TRBJ2-5; 15 nucleotides match TRBD2. V was pared by 1 base and J by 2 bases, with 2 bases of the junction left unmatched. The CDR3 covers 17 residues. Germline lookup yields CDR1 MNHNS and CDR2 SASEGT. The CDR3 DNA reads as TGTGCCAGCAGTGAAGGGACTAGCGGGAGGGGGCAAGAGACCCAGTACTTC. Its protein is CASSEGTSGRGQETQYF.

V usage is TRBV7-9 and J usage is TRBJ1-1; TRBD1 agrees at 9 bases. CDR3 length equals 12 residues. The germline CDR1 and CDR2 sequences are SEHNR and FQNEAQ (reference sequence). Trimming cost V 4 bases and J 8 bases; bases outside gene matches: 2. CDR3 bases: TGTGCCAGCAGCTACGGGACAGGGGAAGCTTTCTTT. Its protein is CASSYGTGEAFF. The full variable domain, completed using reference TRBV7-9 and TRBJ1-1, is DTGVSQNPRHKITKRGQNVTFRCDPISEHNRLYWYRQTLGQGPEFLTYFQNEAQLEKSRLLSDRFSAERPKGSFSTLEIQRTEQGDSAMYLCASSYGTGEAFFGQGTRLTVV.

About this clone: This sample also contains other DNA sequences that code for the same CDR3. This chain connects TRBV7-9 to TRBJ1-5; D call uncertain. The CDR3 length is 12 residues. Trimming removed 1 base at V and 6 bases at J, with 4 bases between. Germline CDR1 and CDR2: SEHNR and FQNEAQ (reference sequence). CDR3 sequence reads: CASSLGGQPQHF. The CDR3 bases are TGTGCCAGCAGCTTAGGTGGTCAGCCCCAGCATTTT.

This chain connects TRBV13 to TRBJ2-7; no definite D call. V dropped 0 bases and J dropped 2 bases, with 5 bases sitting between them. The CDR3 is 13 residues long. Germline CDR1 PRHDT, CDR2 FYEKMQ (reference sequence). The CDR3 loop reads CASSLGLTYEQYF. The CDR3 DNA follows: TGTGCCAGCAGCTTAGGGTTAACCTACGAGCAGTACTTC. The full variable domain, completed using reference TRBV13 and TRBJ2-7, is AAGVIQSPRHLIKEKRETATLKCYPIPRHDTVYWYQQGPGQDPQFLISFYEKMQSDKGSIPDRFSAQQFSDYHSELNMSSLELGDSALYFCASSLGLTYEQYFGPGTRLTVT.